This T cell receptor beta chain originates from a study of immune evolution from preneoplasia to lung adenocarcinoma. On the study more broadly: HLA loss of heterozygosity: under 7.5% AIS, about 15% MIA, roughly 30% ADC, none AAH.

As to this clone: Antigen unknown.

The assay was immunoSEQ multiplex PCR, and TCRdb's table has in-frame clones only and misses some. The data show 37,000 or so clones, roughly 74% seen once. Study results and limitations: Top clone share appeared to fall from AAH through AIS, MIA, adenocarcinoma. Compared with EGFR-mutant or double wild-type lesions, KRAS-mutant nodules were more clonal. Later-stage lesions seemingly showed higher T cell density and diversity than normal lung.

Source material: FFPE invasive lung adenocarcinoma tissue. This receptor was obtained from a person between 60 and 70 years old with lung adenocarcinoma.

The CDR3 DNA reads TGTGCCAGCAGCCTGGGACAGACGAACACCGGGGAGCTGTTTTTT. Translated: CASSLGQTNTGELFF. This chain links TRBV7-9 with TRBJ2-2; 7 nucleotides match TRBD1. The CDR3 contains 15 residues. Germline CDR1 is SEHNR and CDR2 is FQNEAQ (reference sequence). Trimming removed 5 bases from V and 0 bases from J; junction bases left unmatched: 3.